The clone carrying this T cell receptor (beta chain) has at least ten counts. Its target is unknown. Trimming pared 5 bases from V and 9 bases from J, leaving 14 bases between. The CDR3 loop spans 13 amino acids. CDR1 SNHLY and CDR2 FYNNEI come from the germline V gene. MiXCR, run by TCRdb on the 5' RACE reads, gives a single entry per CDR3 protein. Of 50,000 to 70,000 distinct CDR3 sequences in the sample, over 5% were seen once. The entry originates in a study of CD8 T cells in ankylosing spondylitis. General study results and limits: Some of these motif variants have turned up before, in reports on reactive arthritis synovial fluid and blood.

This receptor was identified in a male donor with ankylosing spondylitis. What was sequenced was synovial fluid, either unsorted or a sorted T cell fraction (not recorded which). The chain couples TRBV2 to TRBJ1-5; D gene unclear. CDR3: CASSTGPGGPQHF. The CDR3 region has the DNA TGTGCCAGCAGTACCGGGCCAGGCGGGCCCCAGCATTTT.